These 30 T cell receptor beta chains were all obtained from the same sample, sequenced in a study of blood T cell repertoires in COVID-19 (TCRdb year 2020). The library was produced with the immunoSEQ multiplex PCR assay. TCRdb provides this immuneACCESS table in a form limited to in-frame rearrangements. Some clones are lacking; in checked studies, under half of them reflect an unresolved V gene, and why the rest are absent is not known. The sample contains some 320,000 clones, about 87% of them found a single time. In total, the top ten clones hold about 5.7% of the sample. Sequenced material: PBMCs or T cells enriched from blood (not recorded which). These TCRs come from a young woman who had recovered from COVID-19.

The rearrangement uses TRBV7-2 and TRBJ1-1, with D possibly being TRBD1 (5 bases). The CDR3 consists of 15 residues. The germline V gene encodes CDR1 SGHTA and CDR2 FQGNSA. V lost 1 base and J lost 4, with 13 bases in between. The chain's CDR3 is CASSLGRVGFTEAFF. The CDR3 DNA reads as TGTGCCAGCAGCTTAGGCAGGGTTGGGTTCACTGAAGCTTTCTTT.

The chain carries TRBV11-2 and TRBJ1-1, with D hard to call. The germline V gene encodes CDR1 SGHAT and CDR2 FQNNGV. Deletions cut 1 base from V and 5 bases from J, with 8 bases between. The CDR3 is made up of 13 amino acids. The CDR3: CASSLGVRTEAFF. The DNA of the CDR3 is TGTGCCAGCAGCTTAGGAGTGAGGACTGAAGCTTTCTTT.

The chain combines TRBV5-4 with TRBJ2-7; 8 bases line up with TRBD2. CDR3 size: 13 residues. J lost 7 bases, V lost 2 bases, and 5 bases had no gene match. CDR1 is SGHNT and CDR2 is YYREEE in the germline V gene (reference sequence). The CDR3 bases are TGTGCCAGCAGCTTTGGCGGGGGGAGTGAGCAGTACTTC. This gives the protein CASSFGGGSEQYF.

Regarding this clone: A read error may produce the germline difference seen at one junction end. The CDR3 DNA is TGTGCCAGCAGTTACTCCCGTAGCGGGGGCACGGATACGCAGTATTTT. Translating it yields CASSYSRSGGTDTQYF. This chain uses TRBV6-5 with TRBJ2-3; 9 nucleotides line up with TRBD2. CDR1 is MNHEY, CDR2 SVGAGI, per germline. The length of the CDR3 is 16 residues.

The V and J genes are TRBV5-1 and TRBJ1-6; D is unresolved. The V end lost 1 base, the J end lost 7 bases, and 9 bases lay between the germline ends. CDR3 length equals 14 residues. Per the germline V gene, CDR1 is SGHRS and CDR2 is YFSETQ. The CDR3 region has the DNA TGCGCCAGCAGCTTGCTTTCGGGGAATTCACCCCTCCACTTT. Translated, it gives CASSLLSGNSPLHF.

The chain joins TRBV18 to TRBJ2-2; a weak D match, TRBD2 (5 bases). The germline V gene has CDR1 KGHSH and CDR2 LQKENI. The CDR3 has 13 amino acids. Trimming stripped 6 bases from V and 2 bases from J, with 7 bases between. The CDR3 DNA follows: TGTGCCAGCTCCCGGGAAAACACCGGGGAGCTGTTTTTT. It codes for CASSRENTGELFF.

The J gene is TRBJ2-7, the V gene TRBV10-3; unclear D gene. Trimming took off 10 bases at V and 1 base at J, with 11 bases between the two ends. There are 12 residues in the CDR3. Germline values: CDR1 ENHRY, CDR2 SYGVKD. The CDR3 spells CATSGDSYEQYF. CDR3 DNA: TGTGCCACCTCGGGTGATTCCTACGAGCAGTACTTC.

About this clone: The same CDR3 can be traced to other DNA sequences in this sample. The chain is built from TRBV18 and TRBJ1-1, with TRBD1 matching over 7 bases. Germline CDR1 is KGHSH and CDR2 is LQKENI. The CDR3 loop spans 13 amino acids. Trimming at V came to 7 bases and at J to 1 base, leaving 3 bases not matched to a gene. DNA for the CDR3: TGTGCCAGCTTGGGACAGCGGAACACTGAAGCTTTCTTT. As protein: CASLGQRNTEAFF.

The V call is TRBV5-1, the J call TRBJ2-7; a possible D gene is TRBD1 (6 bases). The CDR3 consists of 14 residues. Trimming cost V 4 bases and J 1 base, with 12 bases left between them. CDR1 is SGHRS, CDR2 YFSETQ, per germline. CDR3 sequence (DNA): TGCGCCAGCAGCCGGGACACCGGATCCTACGAGCAGTACTTC. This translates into CASSRDTGSYEQYF.

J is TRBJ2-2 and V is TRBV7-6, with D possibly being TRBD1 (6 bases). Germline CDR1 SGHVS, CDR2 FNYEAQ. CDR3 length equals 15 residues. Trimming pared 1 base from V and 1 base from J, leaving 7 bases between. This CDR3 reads CASSLVQGNTGELFF. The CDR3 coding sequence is TGTGCCAGCAGCTTAGTACAGGGGAACACCGGGGAGCTGTTTTTT.

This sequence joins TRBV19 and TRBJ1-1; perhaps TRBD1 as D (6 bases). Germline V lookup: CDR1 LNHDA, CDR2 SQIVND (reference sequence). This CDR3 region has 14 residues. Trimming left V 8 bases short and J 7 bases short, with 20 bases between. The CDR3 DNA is TGTGCCAGTCGCATTTCAAGGGGGGGCAATGAAGCTTTCTTT. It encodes CASRISRGGNEAFF.

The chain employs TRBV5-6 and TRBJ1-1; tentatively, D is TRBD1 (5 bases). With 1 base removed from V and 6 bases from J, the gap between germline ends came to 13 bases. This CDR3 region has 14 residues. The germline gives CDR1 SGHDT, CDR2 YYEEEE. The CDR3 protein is CASSLFSQAPEAFF. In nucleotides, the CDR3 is TGTGCCAGCAGCTTGTTCTCACAGGCTCCTGAAGCTTTCTTT.

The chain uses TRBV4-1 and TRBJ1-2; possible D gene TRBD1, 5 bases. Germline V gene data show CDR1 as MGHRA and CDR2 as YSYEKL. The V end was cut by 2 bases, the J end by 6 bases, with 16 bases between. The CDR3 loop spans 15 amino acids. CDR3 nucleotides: TGCGCCAGCAGCCAATTAAGTGCCGGGGGGGATGGCTACACCTTC. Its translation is CASSQLSAGGDGYTF.

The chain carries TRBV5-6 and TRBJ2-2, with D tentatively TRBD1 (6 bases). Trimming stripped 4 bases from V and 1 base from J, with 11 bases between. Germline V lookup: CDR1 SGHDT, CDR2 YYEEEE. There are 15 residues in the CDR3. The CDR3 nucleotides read TGTGCCAGCAGCCGGACAGCGATGAACACCGGGGAGCTGTTTTTT. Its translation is CASSRTAMNTGELFF.

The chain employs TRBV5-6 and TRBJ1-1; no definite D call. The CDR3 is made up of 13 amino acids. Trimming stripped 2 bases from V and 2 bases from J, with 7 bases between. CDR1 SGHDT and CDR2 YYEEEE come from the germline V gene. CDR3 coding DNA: TGTGCCAGCAGCTTACCGAGAAACACTGAAGCTTTCTTT. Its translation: CASSLPRNTEAFF.

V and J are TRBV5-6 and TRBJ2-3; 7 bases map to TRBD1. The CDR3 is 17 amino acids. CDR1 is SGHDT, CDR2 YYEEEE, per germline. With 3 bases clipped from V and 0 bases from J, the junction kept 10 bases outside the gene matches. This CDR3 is CASSSDRDGVSTDTQYF. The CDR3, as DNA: TGTGCCAGCAGCTCCGACAGGGATGGGGTGAGCACAGATACGCAGTATTTT.

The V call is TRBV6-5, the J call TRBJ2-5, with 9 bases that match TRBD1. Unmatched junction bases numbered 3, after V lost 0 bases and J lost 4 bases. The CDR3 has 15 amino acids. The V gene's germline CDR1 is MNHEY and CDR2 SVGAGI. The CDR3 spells CASSYSIQGAETQYF. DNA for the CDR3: TGTGCCAGCAGTTACTCAATACAGGGGGCAGAGACCCAGTACTTC.

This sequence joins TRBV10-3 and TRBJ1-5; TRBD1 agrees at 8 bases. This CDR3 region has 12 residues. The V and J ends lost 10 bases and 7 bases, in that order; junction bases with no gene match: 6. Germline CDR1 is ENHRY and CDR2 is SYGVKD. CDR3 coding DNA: TGTGCCACTCAGGGGGCACGGCAGCCCCAGCATTTT. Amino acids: CATQGARQPQHF.

The CDR3 spells CASSWGGTGRTEAFF. CDR3 in DNA: TGTGCCAGCAGCTGGGGGGGGACAGGGAGGACTGAAGCTTTCTTT. The chain carries TRBV6-5 and TRBJ1-1, with 9 nucleotides matching TRBD1. The CDR3 is 15 residues long. Germline values: CDR1 MNHEY, CDR2 SVGAGI. V shed 6 bases, J shed 5 bases, and the junction held 10 bases outside the gene matches.

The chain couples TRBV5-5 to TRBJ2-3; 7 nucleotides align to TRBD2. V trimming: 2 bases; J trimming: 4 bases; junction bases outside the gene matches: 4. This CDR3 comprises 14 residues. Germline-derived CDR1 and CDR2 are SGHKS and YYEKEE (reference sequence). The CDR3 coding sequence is TGTGCCAGCAGCTTAACGGGAGGTGCAGATACGCAGTATTTT. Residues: CASSLTGGADTQYF.

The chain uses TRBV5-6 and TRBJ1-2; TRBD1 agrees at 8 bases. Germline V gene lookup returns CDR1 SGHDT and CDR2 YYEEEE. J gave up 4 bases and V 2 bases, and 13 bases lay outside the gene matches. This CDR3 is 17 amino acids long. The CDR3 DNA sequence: TGTGCCAGCAGCTTATTTGCAGGGGGCACGGTTGTCTATGGCTACACCTTC. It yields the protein CASSLFAGGTVVYGYTF.

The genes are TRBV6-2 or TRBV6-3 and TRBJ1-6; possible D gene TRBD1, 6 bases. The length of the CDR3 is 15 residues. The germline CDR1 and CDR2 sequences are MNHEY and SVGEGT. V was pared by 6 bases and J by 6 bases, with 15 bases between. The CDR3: CASSRGGRGNSPLHF. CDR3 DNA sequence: TGTGCCAGCAGCCGTGGCGGCAGGGGTAATTCACCCCTCCACTTT.

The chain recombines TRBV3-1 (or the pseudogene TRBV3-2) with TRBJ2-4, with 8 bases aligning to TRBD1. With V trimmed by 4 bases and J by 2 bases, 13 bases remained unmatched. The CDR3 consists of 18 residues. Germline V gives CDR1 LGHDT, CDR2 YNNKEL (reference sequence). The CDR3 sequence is CASSLGQVRGVSKNIQYF. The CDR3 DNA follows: TGTGCCAGCAGCCTGGGACAGGTTAGGGGGGTGTCCAAAAACATTCAGTACTTC.

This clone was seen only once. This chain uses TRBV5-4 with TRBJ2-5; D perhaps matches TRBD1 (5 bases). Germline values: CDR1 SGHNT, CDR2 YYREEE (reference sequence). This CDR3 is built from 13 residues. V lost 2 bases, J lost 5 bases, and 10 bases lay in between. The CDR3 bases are TGTGCCAGCAGCTTTTCACAGGCGGAGACCCAGTACTTC. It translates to CASSFSQAETQYF.

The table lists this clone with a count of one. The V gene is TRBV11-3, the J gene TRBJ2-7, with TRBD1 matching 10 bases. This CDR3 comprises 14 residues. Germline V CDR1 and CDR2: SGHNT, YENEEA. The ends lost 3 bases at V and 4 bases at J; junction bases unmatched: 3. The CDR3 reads CASSLGTGEYEQYF. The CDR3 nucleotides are TGTGCCAGCAGCTTGGGGACAGGGGAATACGAGCAGTACTTC. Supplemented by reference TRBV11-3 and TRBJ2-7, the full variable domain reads EAGVVQSPRYKIIEKKQPVAFWCNPISGHNTLYWYLQNLGQGPELLIRYENEEAVDDSQLPKDRFSAERLKGVDSTLKIQPAELGDSAVYLCASSLGTGEYEQYFGPGTRLTVT.

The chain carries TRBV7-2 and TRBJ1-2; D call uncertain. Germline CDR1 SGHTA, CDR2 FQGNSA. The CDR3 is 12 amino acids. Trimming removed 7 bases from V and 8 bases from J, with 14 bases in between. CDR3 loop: CASNRRTMGYTF. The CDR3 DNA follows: TGTGCCAGCAACCGGAGGACGATGGGCTACACCTTC.

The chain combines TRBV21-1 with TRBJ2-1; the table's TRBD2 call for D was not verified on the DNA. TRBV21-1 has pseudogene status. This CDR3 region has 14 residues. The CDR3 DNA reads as TGTGCCAGCAGCAGCTTAGGAGGGTACAATGAGCAGTTCTTC. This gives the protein CASSSLGGYNEQFF.

The CDR3 nucleotides read TGTGCCAGCAGTCCATTAACTCGACAGAGGACCGGGGAGCTGTTTTTT. This sequence encodes CASSPLTRQRTGELFF. This chain connects TRBV3-1 (or the pseudogene TRBV3-2) to TRBJ2-2; TRBD1 is a possible D gene (5 bases). The CDR3 spans 16 residues. Trimming removed 6 bases at V and 5 bases at J, with 19 bases between. CDR1 and CDR2 from the germline V gene are LGHDT and YNNKEL (reference sequence).

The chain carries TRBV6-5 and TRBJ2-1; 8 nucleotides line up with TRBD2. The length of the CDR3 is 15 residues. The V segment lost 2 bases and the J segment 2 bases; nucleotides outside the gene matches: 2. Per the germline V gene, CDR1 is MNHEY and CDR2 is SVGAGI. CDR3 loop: CASSYEAGAYNEQFF. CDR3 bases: TGTGCCAGCAGTTACGAAGCGGGGGCCTACAATGAGCAGTTCTTC.

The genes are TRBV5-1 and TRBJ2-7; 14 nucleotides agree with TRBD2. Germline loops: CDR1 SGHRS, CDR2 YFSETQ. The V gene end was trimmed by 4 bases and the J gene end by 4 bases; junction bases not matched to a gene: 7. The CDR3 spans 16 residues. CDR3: CASSARTSGGTYEQYF. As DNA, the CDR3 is TGCGCCAGCAGCGCAAGGACTAGCGGGGGGACGTACGAGCAGTACTTC. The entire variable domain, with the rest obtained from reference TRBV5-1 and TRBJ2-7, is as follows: KAGVTQTPRYLIKTRGQQVTLSCSPISGHRSVSWYQQTPGQGLQFLFEYFSETQRNKGNFPGRFSGRQFSNSRSEMNVSTLELGDSALYLCASSARTSGGTYEQYFGPGTRLTVT.